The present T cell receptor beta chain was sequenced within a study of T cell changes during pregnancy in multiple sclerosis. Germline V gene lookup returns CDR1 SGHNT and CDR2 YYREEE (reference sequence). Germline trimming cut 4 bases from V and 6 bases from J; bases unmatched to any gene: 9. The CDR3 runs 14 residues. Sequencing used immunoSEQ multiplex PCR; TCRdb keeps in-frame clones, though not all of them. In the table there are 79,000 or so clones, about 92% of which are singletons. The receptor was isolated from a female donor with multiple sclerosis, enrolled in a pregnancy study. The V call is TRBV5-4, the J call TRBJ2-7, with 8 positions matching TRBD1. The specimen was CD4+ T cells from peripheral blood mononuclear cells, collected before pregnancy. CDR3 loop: CASSPSRTGTEQYF. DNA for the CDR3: TGTGCCAGCAGCCCGTCGAGGACAGGGACCGAGCAGTACTTC.